A selection of T cell receptor beta chains follows, all from one sample in a study of blood T cell repertoires in COVID-19. Data came from immunoSEQ multiplex PCR; TCRdb stores just in-frame clones and leaves some out. This table holds around 280,000 clones, around nine tenths found once. Sequenced input: PBMCs or T cells enriched from blood (not recorded which). The receptors stem from a middle-aged woman who had recovered from COVID-19. Both conserved end residues are part of each CDR3. Each record gives: V gene, clone size, D gene, J gene, CDR3 DNA, CDR3 protein. A D gene is named only where the DNA matches it firmly. Clone size, where shown, is once, few, many, or a class for clones that have expanded.

TRBV5-4	.	.	TRBJ1-2	TGTGCCAGCAGCTTGGTGAAGCGGCAGGCGCATAACTATGGCTACACCTTC	CASSLVKRQAHNYGYTF
TRBV24-1	.	TRBD1	TRBJ1-5	TGTGCCACCAGTGGGACAGGGGGTAATCAGCCCCAGCATTTT	CATSGTGGNQPQHF
TRBV11-1	.	.	TRBJ1-1	TGTGCCAGCAGCTTTTCTCTCAACACTGAAGCTTTCTTT	CASSFSLNTEAFF
TRBV2	.	.	TRBJ1-2	TGTGCCAGCAGTGAACTTCAGTGGTCCGTCTATGGCTACACCTTC	CASSELQWSVYGYTF
TRBV24-1	.	TRBD2	TRBJ2-3	TGTGCCACCAGTGATTCCGGAGTCGGCGGGAGAAGTTCAGATACGCAGTATTTT	CATSDSGVGGRSSDTQYF
TRBV7-2	.	TRBD1	TRBJ1-4	TGTGCCAGCAGCTTAGGGACAGGGTTAAAACTGTTTTTT	CASSLGTGLKLFF
TRBV5-4	.	.	TRBJ2-5	TGTGCCAGCAGCAGGGCCGGGACTTCCCAAGAGACCCAGTACTTC	CASSRAGTSQETQYF
TRBV7-8	.	.	TRBJ2-1	TGTGCCAGCAGCTTAGTAACTAGGGCTAGCAGCCTCTACAATGAGCAGTTCTTC	CASSLVTRASSLYNEQFF
TRBV28	.	.	TRBJ1-2	TGTGCCAGCAGTTTCGACAGGAATTCTATAGGCTACACCTTC	CASSFDRNSIGYTF
TRBV10-3	.	.	TRBJ1-1	TGTGCCATCAGTGGGGGAACAGGGCCAGCTTTCTTT	CAISGGTGPAFF
TRBV10-2	.	.	TRBJ2-7	TGCGCCAGCGTTTCTAATTGGGAGTACGAGCAGTACTTC	CASVSNWEYEQYF
TRBV7-2	.	.	TRBJ2-7	TGTGCCAGCAGCGGACGCACTGGGGGCCCCTACGAGCAGTACTTC	CASSGRTGGPYEQYF
TRBV6-5	.	.	TRBJ2-3	TGTGCCAGCAGTTACGGGGGTCGGGGGTTCACAGATACGCAGTATTTT	CASSYGGRGFTDTQYF
TRBV28	.	TRBD2	TRBJ2-5	TGTGCCAGCAGTTTGGGGGGGGATGGACTGGAGACCCAGTACTTC	CASSLGGDGLETQYF
TRBV27	.	.	TRBJ1-1	TGTGCCAGCAGTTTATCGATGGGGCACTTGAACACTGAAGCTTTCTTT	CASSLSMGHLNTEAFF
TRBV7-3	.	TRBD1	TRBJ1-1	TGTGCCAGCAGCTTACAACAGGGGAGCACTGAAGCTTTCTTT	CASSLQQGSTEAFF
TRBV5-6	.	.	TRBJ1-3	TGTGCCAGCAGCTTGGTGCGGGTCAGCTACTCTGGAAACACCATATATTTT	CASSLVRVSYSGNTIYF
TRBV20-1	.	.	TRBJ2-7	TGCAGTGCTAGAGGGAGGAACGAGCAGTACTTC	CSARGRNEQYF
TRBV27	.	TRBD1	TRBJ1-6	TGTGCCAGCAGTTCCTGGACAGGGGGTTCTTCACCCCTCCACTTT	CASSSWTGGSSPLHF
TRBV6-2/TRBV6-3	.	.	TRBJ2-7	TGTGCCAGCAGTACCGCGGTTCCCTACGAGCAGTACTTC	CASSTAVPYEQYF
TRBV5-1	.	TRBD1	TRBJ2-5	TGCGCCAGCAGCTCGGGACAGGGAGTATCTGAGACCCAGTACTTC	CASSSGQGVSETQYF
TRBV9	.	.	TRBJ1-1	TGTGCCAGCAGCGTATACCCCACAGGGTTAGGGAACACTGAAGCTTTCTTT	CASSVYPTGLGNTEAFF
TRBV4-1	.	.	TRBJ1-1	TGCGCCAGCAGCCATGATCAGGGTTACGCTTTCTTT	CASSHDQGYAFF
TRBV7-2	.	TRBD2	TRBJ2-1	TGTGCCAGCAGCTTAGTGGCGGGAGGGCCGTACAATGAGCAGTTCTTC	CASSLVAGGPYNEQFF
TRBV2	.	TRBD1	TRBJ2-7	TGTGCCAGCAGTGAAAACGACAGGGGTTCGGGGGAGCAGTACTTC	CASSENDRGSGEQYF
TRBV7-9	.	.	TRBJ2-5	TGTGCCAGCAGCTTATCCGGAGGGGAGACCCAGTACTTC	CASSLSGGETQYF
TRBV6-2/TRBV6-3	.	.	TRBJ1-2	TGTGCCAGCAGTTACTTTCCCGGGGGACCATCCTATGGCTACACCTTC	CASSYFPGGPSYGYTF
TRBV7-6	.	TRBD1	TRBJ1-3	TGTGCCAGCAGCTCTGGGCCGACAGGGGTTGGAAACACCATATATTTT	CASSSGPTGVGNTIYF
TRBV28	.	TRBD1	TRBJ1-2	TGTGCCAGCAGTCCGGACAGGGCGAATGGCTACACCTTC	CASSPDRANGYTF
TRBV7-9	.	.	TRBJ2-5	TGTGCCAGCAGCTTAAAGGGGCACCAAGAGACCCAGTACTTC	CASSLKGHQETQYF
TRBV7-9	.	.	TRBJ2-6	TGTGCCAGCAGCTACTCCGGCTCTGGGGCCAACGTCCTGACTTTC	CASSYSGSGANVLTF
TRBV14	.	.	TRBJ2-2	TGTGCCAGCAGCAAGACGCTAGCTTGGACCGGGGAGCTGTTTTTT	CASSKTLAWTGELFF
TRBV7-9	.	TRBD1	TRBJ2-2	TGTGCCAGCACCGACCGAACCAGACAGGGCTCCGGGGAGCTGTTTTTT	CASTDRTRQGSGELFF
TRBV6-1	.	TRBD2	TRBJ2-1	TGTGCCAGCAGTGATCCGGGACTAGCCTACACCAATGAGCAGTTCTTC	CASSDPGLAYTNEQFF
TRBV7-2	.	TRBD2	TRBJ2-1	TGTGCCAGCAGCTTCTACAGCGGGATAGGGAACAATGAGCAGTTCTTC	CASSFYSGIGNNEQFF
TRBV7-2	.	.	TRBJ1-2	TGTGCCAGCAGCCCAGAGGTACGGATCGTCTATGGCTACACCTTC	CASSPEVRIVYGYTF
TRBV5-4	.	TRBD2	TRBJ2-3	TGTGCCAGCAGCACAGCGGGAGCAGATACGCAGTATTTT	CASSTAGADTQYF
TRBV7-2	.	.	TRBJ2-3	TGTGCCAGCAGCTTAGCGGGCGTTGGCACAGATACGCAGTATTTT	CASSLAGVGTDTQYF
TRBV24-1	.	.	TRBJ1-2	TGTGCCACCAGTGACCCTGTCGGGGAGGGCTATGGCTACACCTTC	CATSDPVGEGYGYTF
TRBV30	.	TRBD1	TRBJ1-5	TGTGCCTGGAGCGGCAGGGGGAATCAGCCCCAGCATTTT	CAWSGRGNQPQHF
TRBV11-2	.	.	TRBJ2-1	TGTGCCAGCAGCTTAGGGGGAGCGAGGGGGACGGGCTCCTACAATGAGCAGTTCTTC	CASSLGGARGTGSYNEQFF
TRBV5-8	.	TRBD1	TRBJ1-3	TGTGCCAGCAGCCCCGGGACAGGGATCTCTGGTGAAAACACCATATATTTT	CASSPGTGISGENTIYF
TRBV19	.	.	TRBJ1-2	TGTGCCTTGGAGCGGGGGGGTCTTGGCGATGGCTACACCTTC	CALERGGLGDGYTF
TRBV24-1	.	TRBD2	TRBJ2-1	TGTGCCACCAGTGAGTCGGGACTAGGATTCTTCAATGAGCAGTTCTTC	CATSESGLGFFNEQFF
TRBV19	.	.	TRBJ2-1	TGTGCCAGTAGTCGTGACTCGCACAATGAGCAGTTCTTC	CASSRDSHNEQFF
TRBV7-2	.	.	TRBJ1-3	TGTGCCAGCAGCCTTGGACAGATCTCTGGAAACACCATATATTTT	CASSLGQISGNTIYF
TRBV18	.	TRBD2	TRBJ2-1	TGTGCCAGCTCACCATTCGCGGGAGTGTCAGGCAATGAGCAGTTCTTC	CASSPFAGVSGNEQFF
TRBV7-3	.	TRBD2	TRBJ2-3	TGTGCCAGCAGCTTATATACTAGCGGTCCCTCGACAGATACGCAGTATTTT	CASSLYTSGPSTDTQYF
TRBV5-6	few	TRBD2	TRBJ2-3	TGTGCCAGCCGGGCGGGAGTTCACACAGATACGCAGTATTTT	CASRAGVHTDTQYF
TRBV7-9	.	TRBD1	TRBJ1-4	TGTGCCAGCAGCCTTCCTAGAGGGACAGGCTTCTCTGTTAATGAAAAACTGTTTTTT	CASSLPRGTGFSVNEKLFF
TRBV28	.	.	TRBJ2-1	TGTGCCAGCAGCTCAAATAGCCCGAGTAGAACCTACAATGAGCAGTTCTTC	CASSSNSPSRTYNEQFF
TRBV2	.	TRBD1	TRBJ1-4	TGTGCTAGCCGCCGGGACAGGGCGGAAAAACTGTTTTTT	CASRRDRAEKLFF
TRBV7-2	.	TRBD1	TRBJ1-2	TGTGCCAGCAGCTCATTATCCGGGACAGGGAATGGCTACACCTTC	CASSSLSGTGNGYTF